Given below is one TCR beta chain in context. No antigen is known for it. Base quality data are lacking; no much larger clone is found one base away. The run used an Illumina HiSeq 2500. TCR beta libraries were prepared by quantitative 5'-RACE with molecular barcodes. For the original study's pipeline: Disease-linked TCR variants were identified with a new computational method built on a probabilistic model of VDJ rearrangement. In TCRdb, the public reads were trimmed at Q25 with fastp and aligned with MiXCR, with productive beta chains retained. Entries that share a CDR3 protein sequence are merged under the most common genes and DNA. The V and J calls, along with clone size, are taken from TCRdb and not from the paper's own processing. The sample includes 220,000 or so distinct CDR3 sequences, with approximately 20% observed a single time. The ten largest clones take up about 42% of the sample. The germline V gene (reference sequence) supplies CDR1 MNHEY and CDR2 SMNVEV. The CDR3 contains 15 residues, cysteine and phenylalanine counted. Just the 45-base CDR3 DNA is kept, in frame starting at base 1. The junction shows trimming of 6 bases on V and 4 bases on J, and the gene matches do not reach 6 bases of it.

The sample comes from a study of CD8 T cells in ankylosing spondylitis (dated by TCRdb to the late 2010s). Broadly, across the study: The study profiled T cell receptor beta repertoires in healthy donors and ankylosing spondylitis patients to find disease-linked TCR variants. In total, the full study cohort was made up of roughly 100 healthy donors and 25 ankylosing spondylitis patients. Peripheral blood was sampled, and synovial fluid was additionally collected from ankylosing spondylitis patients. General conclusions and limits of the study: Some motif variants had previously been reported in the synovial fluid and blood of reactive arthritis patients, which suggests shared mechanisms of disease initiation. A TCR beta motif made up of about eight highly homologous amino acid variants appeared to be characteristic of blood from ankylosing spondylitis patients. Significant enrichment of the disease-linked clones was reported in matched synovial fluid samples from ankylosing spondylitis patients. In peripheral blood, the disease-linked clones were found at relatively low frequencies and had a CD8+ phenotype.

This sequence originates from a male donor with ankylosing spondylitis. Material: blood, either unsorted or a sorted T cell fraction (not recorded which). The rearrangement combines TRBV27 with TRBJ2-1; a stretch of 10 junction bases matches TRBD2. The CDR3 loop reads CASSPPGLAYNEQFF. The DNA sequence is given as TGTGCCAGCAGCCCACCGGGACTAGCGTACAATGAGCAGTTCTTC.